A single sample is the source of the 26 T cell receptor beta chains below, sequenced in a study of blood T cell repertoires in COVID-19. Clones were sequenced by immunoSEQ multiplex PCR, and TCRdb holds only the in-frame ones, with some missing. The sample shows some 170,000 clones, about four fifths of them seen only once. Sequencing used peripheral blood. The receptors were sampled from a woman aged 40 to 50 with COVID-19, enrolled during active disease.

The chain employs TRBV6-5 and TRBJ2-1; TRBD2 aligns across 7 bases. Germline V gene lookup returns CDR1 MNHEY and CDR2 SVGAGI. This CDR3 has 14 amino acids. Trimming at V came to 1 base and at J to 4 bases, leaving 1 base not matched to a gene. The CDR3 DNA reads as TGTGCCAGCAGTTACTGGGGAGGGTACAATGAGCAGTTCTTC. Its protein product is CASSYWGGYNEQFF.

The chain employs TRBV4-1 and TRBJ1-2; unclear D gene. Trimming cost V 1 base and J 3 bases, with 9 bases left between them. Germline V gives CDR1 MGHRA, CDR2 YSYEKL. The CDR3 covers 14 residues. The CDR3 loop reads CASSQGGDYYGYTF. CDR3 DNA: TGCGCCAGCAGCCAAGGAGGAGATTACTATGGCTACACCTTC.

This chain's CDR3 is CASSVRAGGVETQYF. The CDR3 nucleotides read TGTGCCAGCAGCGTACGGGCTGGGGGGGTAGAGACCCAGTACTTC. The genes are TRBV9 and TRBJ2-5; 7 positions agree with TRBD2. V shed 1 base and J 4 bases; nucleotides not matched to a gene: 7. CDR3 size: 15 residues. Germline V CDR1 and CDR2: SGDLS, YYNGEE.

This clone was counted a few times. The rearrangement uses TRBV7-2 and TRBJ2-7, with D maybe TRBD2 (5 bases). Germline values: CDR1 SGHTA, CDR2 FQGNSA. Trimming removed 5 bases from V and 6 bases from J, with 14 bases in between. CDR3 length equals 13 residues. The CDR3 nucleotides read TGTGCCAGCAGCACCCCCCTAGCTGGCGAGCAGTACTTC. This translates into CASSTPLAGEQYF.

The chain joins TRBV29-1 to TRBJ2-1; 13 nucleotides align to TRBD2. In germline, CDR1 is SQVTM, CDR2 ANQGSEA. Germline trimming cut 6 bases from V and 0 bases from J; bases unmatched to any gene: 5. The CDR3 has 16 amino acids. The CDR3 DNA follows: TGCAGCGTCGGGACTAGCGGGGCCCGCTCCTACAATGAGCAGTTCTTC. Amino acid sequence: CSVGTSGARSYNEQFF.

The CDR3 protein is CASRTWTGNTGELFF. The CDR3 DNA follows: TGTGCCAGCCGAACGTGGACAGGGAACACCGGGGAGCTGTTTTTT. V is TRBV3-1 (or the pseudogene TRBV3-2) and J is TRBJ2-2; 7 bases line up with TRBD1. CDR3 length equals 15 residues. CDR1 and CDR2 from the germline V gene are LGHDT and YNNKEL (reference sequence). The junction had 7 bases not matched to a gene; V was cut back by 8 bases and J by 1 base.

The rearrangement links TRBV19 to TRBJ1-2; TRBD1 matches at 9 bases. Germline V gene sequence: CDR1 LNHDA, CDR2 SQIVND (reference sequence). V shed 5 bases, J shed 4 bases, and the junction held 8 bases outside the gene matches. The CDR3 sequence is 15 residues long. The CDR3 reads CASSPTGGQVYGYTF. The CDR3 DNA sequence: TGTGCCAGTAGTCCAACAGGGGGCCAGGTCTATGGCTACACCTTC.

The V and J genes are TRBV3-1 (or the pseudogene TRBV3-2) and TRBJ2-7; D possibly corresponds to TRBD1 (5 bases). Germline V gives CDR1 LGHDT, CDR2 YNNKEL (reference sequence). V lost 4 bases to trimming and J lost 3 bases, with 22 bases between them. The CDR3 runs to 17 residues. The CDR3 spells CASSPPPGPGNFYEQYF. CDR3 nucleotide sequence: TGTGCCAGCAGCCCTCCCCCCGGCCCAGGGAATTTCTACGAGCAGTACTTC.

This clone turned up a few times. The V and J genes are TRBV7-9 and TRBJ2-1, with 11 bases aligning to TRBD2. With V trimmed by 6 bases and J by 2 bases, 6 bases remained unmatched. The CDR3 covers 16 residues. The germline V gene has CDR1 SEHNR and CDR2 FQNEAQ (reference sequence). CDR3 sequence reads: CASRKLAGAAYNEQFF. CDR3 sequence (DNA): TGTGCCAGCAGGAAACTAGCGGGGGCGGCCTACAATGAGCAGTTCTTC.

The table lists this clone with a few counts. The chain links TRBV5-5 to TRBJ2-5, with 11 positions matching TRBD2. There are 15 residues in the CDR3. The junction had 7 bases not matched to a gene; V was cut back by 5 bases and J by 4 bases. Germline CDR1 is SGHKS and CDR2 is YYEKEE (reference sequence). CDR3 bases: TGTGCCAGCAGTCTGACTAGCGGGACAGGAGAGACCCAGTACTTC. As protein: CASSLTSGTGETQYF.

The gene calls are TRBV2 and TRBJ2-7; 13 bases align to TRBD2. Germline loops: CDR1 SNHLY, CDR2 FYNNEI. The CDR3 runs to 14 residues. J gave up 5 bases and V 4 bases, and 2 bases lay outside the gene matches. CDR3 sequence reads: CASSAGLAGDEQYF. As DNA, the CDR3 is TGTGCCAGCAGTGCAGGACTAGCGGGAGACGAGCAGTACTTC. The full variable domain, with the rest looked up from reference TRBV2 and TRBJ2-7, is EPEVTQTPSHQVTQMGQEVILRCVPISNHLYFYWYRQILGQKVEFLVSFYNNEISEKSEIFDDQFSVERPDGSNFTLKIRSTKLEDSAMYFCASSAGLAGDEQYFGPGTRLTVT.

The chain employs TRBV3-1 (or the pseudogene TRBV3-2) and TRBJ2-5; 7 nucleotides line up with TRBD1. The CDR3 runs 13 residues. The V gene end was trimmed by 3 bases and the J gene end by 5 bases; junction bases not matched to a gene: 3. Germline V gene lookup returns CDR1 LGHDT and CDR2 YNNKEL (reference sequence). The CDR3 coding sequence is TGTGCCAGCAGCCATACAGGGGAGGAGACCCAGTACTTC. Translated: CASSHTGEETQYF.

The V gene is TRBV19, the J gene TRBJ2-1; 8 bases match TRBD2. J was trimmed by 7 bases and V by 4 bases; bases with no gene match: 9. This CDR3 contains 15 residues. Germline V lookup: CDR1 LNHDA, CDR2 SQIVND (reference sequence). The DNA for the CDR3 is TGTGCCAGTAGTACAACTAGCGGTCCTCGGAATGAGCAGTTCTTC. Translated: CASSTTSGPRNEQFF.

V gene TRBV5-1 combines with J gene TRBJ2-5; TRBD2 matches at 9 bases. The trim removed 5 bases at V and 2 bases at J, leaving 4 bases unmatched. The germline CDR1 and CDR2 sequences are SGHRS and YFSETQ. The CDR3 runs to 14 residues. The CDR3 nucleotides are TGCGCCAGCAGTGCAGCGGGAGGTCAAGAGACCCAGTACTTC. Its protein is CASSAAGGQETQYF.

The chain has TRBV2 and TRBJ2-3; 11 nucleotides align to TRBD2. The V gene's germline CDR1 is SNHLY and CDR2 FYNNEI. The CDR3 is 16 amino acids. The V segment lost 6 bases and the J segment 6 bases; nucleotides outside the gene matches: 11. The CDR3 protein is CASRKLAGDPRDTQYF. CDR3 sequence (DNA): TGTGCCAGCAGAAAACTAGCGGGGGACCCGAGGGATACGCAGTATTTT.

The chain has TRBV19 and TRBJ2-5; possible D gene TRBD1, 6 bases. Per germline, CDR1 LNHDA and CDR2 SQIVND (reference sequence). The germline V and J ends were trimmed by 1 base and 2 bases, with 17 bases remaining between them. The CDR3 spans 17 residues. The CDR3 is CASSIGRPGHRQETQYF. The CDR3 DNA reads TGTGCCAGTAGTATAGGAAGACCGGGACACAGACAAGAGACCCAGTACTTC. The variable domain in full, with the rest retrieved from reference TRBV19 and TRBJ2-5, is DGGITQSPKYLFRKEGQNVTLSCEQNLNHDAMYWYRQDPGQGLRLIYYSQIVNDFQKGDIAEGYSVSREKKESFPLTVTSAQKNPTAFYLCASSIGRPGHRQETQYFGPGTRLLVL.

The chain uses TRBV7-6 and TRBJ2-1, with 7 bases aligning to TRBD2. This CDR3 spans 18 amino acids. Looked up from germline, CDR1 is SGHVS and CDR2 is FNYEAQ. Losses at the gene ends were 1 base for V and 6 bases for J; bases not matched to a gene: 15. The CDR3 loop is CASSLVSRFAGVINEQFF. The CDR3 coding sequence is TGTGCCAGCAGCTTAGTCTCCCGCTTCGCGGGAGTCATCAATGAGCAGTTCTTC.

This chain uses TRBV18 with TRBJ2-1, with D perhaps TRBD2 (6 bases). Germline V CDR1 and CDR2: KGHSH, LQKENI. CDR3 length: 12 residues. With 0 bases removed from V and 14 bases from J, the gap between germline ends came to 11 bases. CDR3 coding DNA: TGTGCCAGCTCACCACCGGGTGGAGGGAAGTTCTTC. Amino acids: CASSPPGGGKFF. Based on the CDR3 plus reference TRBV18 and TRBJ2-1, the full variable domain is NAGVMQNPRHLVRRRGQEARLRCSPMKGHSHVYWYRQLPEEGLKFMVYLQKENIIDESGMPKERFSAEFPKEGPSILRIQQVVRGDSAAYFCASSPPGGGKFFGPGTRLTVL.

The V and J genes are TRBV11-3 and TRBJ1-1; D not certain. There are 13 residues in the CDR3. The germline CDR1 and CDR2 sequences are SGHNT and YENEEA. V lost 5 bases and J lost 0, with 7 bases in between. The DNA for the CDR3 is TGTGCCAGCAGCCGGGAGGTGAACACTGAAGCTTTCTTT. Its protein product is CASSREVNTEAFF.

V usage is TRBV3-1 (or the pseudogene TRBV3-2) and J usage is TRBJ1-2; D might be TRBD1 (6 bases). This CDR3 contains 14 residues. V was trimmed by 7 bases and J by 2 bases, leaving 14 bases between them. Germline V CDR1 and CDR2: LGHDT, YNNKEL (reference sequence). The CDR3 DNA sequence: TGTGCCAGCACAGAGACAGGAGGAAACTATGGCTACACCTTC. As protein: CASTETGGNYGYTF.

This chain joins TRBV7-9 and TRBJ2-1, with D uncertain. Trimming removed 1 base at V and 5 bases at J, with 6 bases between. The CDR3 contains 13 residues. Looked up from germline, CDR1 is SEHNR and CDR2 is FQNEAQ (reference sequence). CDR3 amino acids: CASSLVSNNEQFF. CDR3 coding DNA: TGTGCCAGCAGCTTAGTTTCTAACAATGAGCAGTTCTTC.

V usage is TRBV30 and J usage is TRBJ1-3; tentative D call: TRBD1 (5 bases). The CDR3 contains 12 residues. Per germline, CDR1 GTSNPN and CDR2 SVGIG (reference sequence). Trimming removed 5 bases from V and 7 bases from J, with 12 bases in between. DNA for the CDR3: TGTGCCTGGGCCGCGGGGGTTAACACCATATATTTT. It yields the protein CAWAAGVNTIYF.

This clone was seen just once. The chain is built from TRBV7-9 and TRBJ2-1, with 9 nucleotides matching TRBD1. V shed 1 base and J 4 bases; nucleotides not matched to a gene: 2. Germline CDR1 SEHNR, CDR2 FQNEAQ (reference sequence). This CDR3 contains 15 residues. The CDR3 region is CASSLGTGVYNEQFF. The CDR3 DNA is TGTGCCAGCAGCTTAGGGACAGGGGTTTACAATGAGCAGTTCTTC.

The sample holds a few counts of this clone. The chain combines TRBV11-2 with TRBJ2-7; TRBD1 is a possible D gene (6 bases). The length of the CDR3 is 14 residues. Germline V gene data show CDR1 as SGHAT and CDR2 as FQNNGV. The V end lost 2 bases, the J end lost 4 bases, and 12 bases lay between the germline ends. CDR3 residues: CASSLIAGVYEQYF. The CDR3 DNA follows: TGTGCCAGCAGCTTAATCGCAGGGGTGTACGAGCAGTACTTC.

The chain couples TRBV2 to TRBJ1-4, with 11 bases that match TRBD1. This CDR3 is 12 amino acids long. The J segment lost 11 bases and the V segment lost 8 bases, leaving 4 bases of the junction unmatched. Germline CDR1 reads SNHLY; CDR2 reads FYNNEI. The DNA for the CDR3 is TGTGCCAGCTGGACAGGGGGCGGGAAACTGTTTTTT. Residues: CASWTGGGKLFF.

The chain links TRBV18 to TRBJ1-4, with 10 bases matching TRBD1. The CDR3 sequence is 17 residues long. The junction had 5 bases not matched to a gene; V was cut back by 3 bases and J by 1 base. Germline values: CDR1 KGHSH, CDR2 LQKENI. The CDR3 loop is CASSPRDRGITNEKLFF. The CDR3 DNA reads as TGTGCCAGCTCACCGAGGGACAGGGGAATAACTAATGAAAAACTGTTTTTT.